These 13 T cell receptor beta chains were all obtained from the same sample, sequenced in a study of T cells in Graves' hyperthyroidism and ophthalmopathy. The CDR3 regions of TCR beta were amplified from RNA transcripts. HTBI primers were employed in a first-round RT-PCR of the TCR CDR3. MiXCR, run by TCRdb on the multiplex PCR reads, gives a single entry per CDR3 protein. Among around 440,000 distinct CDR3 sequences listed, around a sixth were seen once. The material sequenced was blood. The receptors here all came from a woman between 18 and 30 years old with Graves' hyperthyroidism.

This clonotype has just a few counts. This CDR3 is CASGLDANTGELFF. The DNA for the CDR3 is TGTGCTAGTGGTTTAGACGCGAACACCGGGGAGCTGTTTTTT. The genes are TRBV12-5 and TRBJ2-2; the D is unclear. Per the germline V gene, CDR1 is LGHNT and CDR2 is FRNRAP. There are 14 residues in the CDR3. V lost 3 bases, J lost 0 bases, and 5 bases lay in between.

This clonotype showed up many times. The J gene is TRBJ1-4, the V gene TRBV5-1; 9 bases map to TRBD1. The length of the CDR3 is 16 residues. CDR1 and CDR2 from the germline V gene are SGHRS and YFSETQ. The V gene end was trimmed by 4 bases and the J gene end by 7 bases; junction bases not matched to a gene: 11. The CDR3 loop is CASSARQGEPGEKLFF. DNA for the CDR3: TGCGCCAGCAGCGCGAGACAGGGGGAACCGGGTGAAAAACTGTTTTTT.

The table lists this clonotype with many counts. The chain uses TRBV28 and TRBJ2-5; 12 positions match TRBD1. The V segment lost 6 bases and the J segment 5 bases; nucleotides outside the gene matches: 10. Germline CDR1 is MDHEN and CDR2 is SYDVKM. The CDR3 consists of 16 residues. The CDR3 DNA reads TGTGCCAGCAGCCCCCGAGGGACAGGGGGCACGGAGACCCAGTACTTC. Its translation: CASSPRGTGGTETQYF.

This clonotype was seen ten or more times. CDR3 amino acids: CASSDGPTNEKLFF. The CDR3 DNA is TGTGCCAGCAGCGACGGACCAACTAATGAAAAACTGTTTTTT. V gene TRBV6-1 combines with J gene TRBJ1-4; D ambiguous. V gave up 6 bases and J gave up 0 bases, with 8 bases separating them. The CDR3 totals 14 residues. CDR1 and CDR2 from the germline V gene are MNHNS and SASEGT.

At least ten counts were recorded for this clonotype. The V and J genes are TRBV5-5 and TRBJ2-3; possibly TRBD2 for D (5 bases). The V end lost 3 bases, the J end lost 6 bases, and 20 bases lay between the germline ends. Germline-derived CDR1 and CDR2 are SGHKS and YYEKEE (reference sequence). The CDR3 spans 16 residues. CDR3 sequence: CASSYRTPMEADTQYF. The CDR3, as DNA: TGTGCCAGCAGCTACCGGACCCCCATGGAGGCGGATACGCAGTATTTT.

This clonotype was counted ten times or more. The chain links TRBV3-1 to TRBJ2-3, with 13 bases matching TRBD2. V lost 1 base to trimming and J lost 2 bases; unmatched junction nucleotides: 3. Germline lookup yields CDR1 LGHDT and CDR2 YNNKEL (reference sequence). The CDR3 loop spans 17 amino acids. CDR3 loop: CASSQGLAGGSTDTQYF. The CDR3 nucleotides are TGTGCCAGCAGCCAAGGACTAGCGGGAGGTTCCACAGATACGCAGTATTTT.

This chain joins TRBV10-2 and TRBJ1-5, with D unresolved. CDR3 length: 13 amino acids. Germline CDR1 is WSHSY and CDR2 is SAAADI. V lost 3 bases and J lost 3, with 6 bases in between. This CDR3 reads CASSELSNQPQHF. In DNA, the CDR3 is TGCGCCAGCAGTGAATTGTCCAATCAGCCCCAGCATTTT.

In DNA form, the CDR3 reads TGTGCCAGTAGTTCACTTGGGGGAGTAAACTACGAGCAGTACTTC. Translation gives CASSSLGGVNYEQYF. The chain is built from TRBV19 and TRBJ2-7; TRBD1 or TRBD2 may be the D gene (5 bases each). Deletions cut 5 bases from V and 3 bases from J, with 17 bases between. The CDR3 runs to 15 residues. Germline values: CDR1 LNHDA, CDR2 SQIVND (reference sequence).

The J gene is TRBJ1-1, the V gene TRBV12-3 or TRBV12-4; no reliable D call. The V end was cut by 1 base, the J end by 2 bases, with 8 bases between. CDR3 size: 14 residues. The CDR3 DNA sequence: TGTGCCAGCAGTTTAGTTAGTACCAACACTGAAGCTTTCTTT. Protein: CASSLVSTNTEAFF.

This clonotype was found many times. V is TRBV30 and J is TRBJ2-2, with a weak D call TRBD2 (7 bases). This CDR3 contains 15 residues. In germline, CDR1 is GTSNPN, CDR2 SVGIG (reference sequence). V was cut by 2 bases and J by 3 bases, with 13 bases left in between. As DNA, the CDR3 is TGTGCCTGGAGTTTGGGGGGGGCCGACACCGGGGAGCTGTTTTTT. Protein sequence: CAWSLGGADTGELFF.

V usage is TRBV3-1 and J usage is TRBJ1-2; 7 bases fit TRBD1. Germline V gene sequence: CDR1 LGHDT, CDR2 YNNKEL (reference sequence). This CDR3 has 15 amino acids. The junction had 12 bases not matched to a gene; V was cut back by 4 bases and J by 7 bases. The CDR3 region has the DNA TGTGCCAGCAGCCTTACAAGACAGGGCAGTTCTGGCTACACCTTC. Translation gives CASSLTRQGSSGYTF.

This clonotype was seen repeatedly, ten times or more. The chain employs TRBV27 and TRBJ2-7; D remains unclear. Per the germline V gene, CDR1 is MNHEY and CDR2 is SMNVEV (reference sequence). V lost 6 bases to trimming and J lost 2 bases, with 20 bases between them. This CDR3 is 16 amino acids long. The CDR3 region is CASSPLLGWATYEQYF. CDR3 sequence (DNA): TGTGCCAGCAGCCCTCTTTTGGGTTGGGCCACCTACGAGCAGTACTTC.

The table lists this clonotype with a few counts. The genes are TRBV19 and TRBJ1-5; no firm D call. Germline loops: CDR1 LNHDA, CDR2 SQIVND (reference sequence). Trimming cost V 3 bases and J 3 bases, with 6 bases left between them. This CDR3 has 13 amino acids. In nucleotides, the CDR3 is TGTGCCAGTAGTATGTCCAACAATCAGCCCCAGCATTTT. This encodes CASSMSNNQPQHF.